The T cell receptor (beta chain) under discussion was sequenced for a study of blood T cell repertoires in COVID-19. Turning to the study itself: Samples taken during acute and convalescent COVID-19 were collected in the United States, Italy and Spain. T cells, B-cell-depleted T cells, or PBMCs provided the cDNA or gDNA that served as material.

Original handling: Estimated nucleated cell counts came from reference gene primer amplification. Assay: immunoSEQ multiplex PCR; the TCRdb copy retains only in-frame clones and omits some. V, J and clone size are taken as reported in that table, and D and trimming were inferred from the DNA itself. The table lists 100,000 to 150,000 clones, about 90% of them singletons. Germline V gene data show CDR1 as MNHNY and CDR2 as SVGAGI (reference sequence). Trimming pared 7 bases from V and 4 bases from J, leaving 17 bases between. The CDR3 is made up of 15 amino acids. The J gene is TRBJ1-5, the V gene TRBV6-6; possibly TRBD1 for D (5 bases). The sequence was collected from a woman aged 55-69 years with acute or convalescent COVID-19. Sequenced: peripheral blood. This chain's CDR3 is CASNVLGGENQPQHF. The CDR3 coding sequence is TGTGCCAGCAACGTCCTGGGGGGGGAGAATCAGCCCCAGCATTTT.